The T cell receptor (beta chain) under discussion was sequenced for a study of shared clonotypes between healthy human individuals. In its sample, this clone was seen a few times. Different DNA sequences within this sample yield the same CDR3. Germline CDR1 is SEHNR and CDR2 is FQNEAQ (reference sequence). Unmatched junction bases numbered 3, after V lost 5 bases and J lost 3 bases. CDR3 size: 14 residues. TCRdb keeps only in-frame clones here, not all; method: immunoSEQ multiplex PCR. The data contain roughly 2.5 million clones, over 85% of them seen just once; the ten biggest clones take up over 0.12%.

Sequencing was performed on naive CD4+ T cells sorted from blood. Subset defined: CD45RA+ positively selected. The sequence derives from a man younger than 35 in good health. The chain links TRBV7-9 to TRBJ1-2, with TRBD1 matching 10 bases. The CDR3: CASSPGQGDYGYTF. The CDR3 nucleotides read TGTGCCAGCAGCCCTGGACAGGGGGACTATGGCTACACCTTC.